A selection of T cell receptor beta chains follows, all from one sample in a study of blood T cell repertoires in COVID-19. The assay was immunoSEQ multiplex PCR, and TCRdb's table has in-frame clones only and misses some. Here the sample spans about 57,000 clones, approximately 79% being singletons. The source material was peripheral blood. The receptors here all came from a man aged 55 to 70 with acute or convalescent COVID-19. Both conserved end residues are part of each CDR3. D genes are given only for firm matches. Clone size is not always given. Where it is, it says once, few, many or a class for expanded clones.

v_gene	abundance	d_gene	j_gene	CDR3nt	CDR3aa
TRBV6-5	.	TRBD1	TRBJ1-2	TGTGCCAGCAGGGGGACAGGGACGGGTGGCTACACCTTC	CASRGTGTGGYTF
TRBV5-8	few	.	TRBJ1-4	TGTGCCAGCAGCTTGAGGAGAGCTAATGAAAAACTGTTTTTT	CASSLRRANEKLFF
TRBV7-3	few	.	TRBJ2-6	TGTGCCAGCAGCTTAGGTCCCCTAGCTGGGGCCAACGTCCTGACTTTC	CASSLGPLAGANVLTF
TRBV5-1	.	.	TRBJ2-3	TGCGCCAGCAGCTTGGCACTAGAAATAGATACGCAGTATTTT	CASSLALEIDTQYF
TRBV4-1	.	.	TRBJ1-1	TGCGCCAGCGGAGCCAATCTGGCTGAAGCTTTCTTT	CASGANLAEAFF
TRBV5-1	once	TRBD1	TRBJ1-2	TGCGCCAGCAGCCTAAGGGGGACAGGGGAAGACGGCTACACCTTC	CASSLRGTGEDGYTF
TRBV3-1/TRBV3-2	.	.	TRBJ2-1	TGTGCCAGCAGCCAAGGGGGCGGTGACAATGAGCAGTTCTTC	CASSQGGGDNEQFF
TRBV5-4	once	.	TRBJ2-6	TGTGCCAGCAGCACACAGGGCTCTGGGGCCAACGTCCTGACTTTC	CASSTQGSGANVLTF
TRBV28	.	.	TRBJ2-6	TGTGCCAGCAGTTTAAATTGGCCAGGGCTTCGGGCCCCTGGGGCCAACGTCCTGACTTTC	CASSLNWPGLRAPGANVLTF
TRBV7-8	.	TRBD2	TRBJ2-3	TGTGCCAGCAGCTCCTCGACTAGCGGGACTGCAGATACGCAGTATTTT	CASSSSTSGTADTQYF
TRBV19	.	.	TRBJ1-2	TGTGCCAGTAGGACAGCAGTTTCTAACTATGGCTACACCTTC	CASRTAVSNYGYTF
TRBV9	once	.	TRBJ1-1	TGTGCCAGCAGCCCCGAAGCTCGGGTCACTGAAGCTTTCTTT	CASSPEARVTEAFF
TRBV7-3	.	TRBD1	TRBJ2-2	TGTGCCAGCAGCCCCGGGACAGGGGGCACCGGGGAGCTGTTTTTT	CASSPGTGGTGELFF
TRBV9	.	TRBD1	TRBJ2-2	TGTGCCAGCAGCGTCGGGACAGTTACCACCGGGGAGCTGTTTTTT	CASSVGTVTTGELFF
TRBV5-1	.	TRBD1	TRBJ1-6	TGCGCCAGCAGCCTAGGACAGGTTGGGGGCTTTAATTCACCCCTCCACTTT	CASSLGQVGGFNSPLHF
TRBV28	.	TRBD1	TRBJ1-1	TGTGCCAGCAGTTTCTCCGACAGGGGAGAAGCTTTCTTT	CASSFSDRGEAFF
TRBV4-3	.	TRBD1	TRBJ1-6	TGCGCCAGCAGCCTCAGGACAGGGCATAATTCACCCCTCCACTTT	CASSLRTGHNSPLHF
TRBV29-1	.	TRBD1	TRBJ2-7	TGCAGCGTCCTGACAGGGGGGGCCTACGAGCAGTACTTC	CSVLTGGAYEQYF
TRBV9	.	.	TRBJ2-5	TGTGCCAGCAGCGTAGACGGCAGGGGAGAGACCCAGTACTTC	CASSVDGRGETQYF
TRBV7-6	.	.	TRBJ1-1	TGTGCCAGCAGCTTACCCCGGGGGGGTTCCAACACTGAAGCTTTCTTT	CASSLPRGGSNTEAFF
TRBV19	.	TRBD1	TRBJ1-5	TGTGCCAGTAAGGGACAGGGGAATCAGCCCCAGCATTTT	CASKGQGNQPQHF
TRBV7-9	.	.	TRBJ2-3	TGTGCCAGCAGCCCCCATAACGCCCCTCAGGGAAGTGCAGATTTT	CASSPHNAPQGSADF
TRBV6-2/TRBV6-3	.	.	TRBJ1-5	TGTGCCAGCAGTTCAGGGAATCAGCCCCAGCATTTT	CASSSGNQPQHF
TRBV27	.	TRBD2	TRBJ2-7	TGTGCCAGCAGTCCTGCTAGCGGGATGAACGAGCAGTACTTC	CASSPASGMNEQYF
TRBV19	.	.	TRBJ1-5	TGTGCCAGTAGTTCCCTGACAGTGAGTCAGCCCCAGCATTTT	CASSSLTVSQPQHF
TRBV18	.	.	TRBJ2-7	TGTGCCAGCTCACCACTCGCGGGAATCGACGAGCAGTACTTC	CASSPLAGIDEQYF
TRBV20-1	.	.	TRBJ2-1	TGCAGTGCTAGTACGCTCCTAGCGGAGGGGGATGAGCAGTTCTTC	CSASTLLAEGDEQFF
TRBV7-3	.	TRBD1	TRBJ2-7	TGTGCCAGGACAGGGGTCCCCTACGAGCAGTACTTC	CARTGVPYEQYF
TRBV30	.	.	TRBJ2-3	TGTGCCTGGGGGGGGTACTGGGGGCGCCAAGATACGCAGTATTTT	CAWGGYWGRQDTQYF
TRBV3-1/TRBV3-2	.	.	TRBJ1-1	TGTGCCAGCAAGGACCGGGGGACGAGCGCTGAAGCTTTCTTT	CASKDRGTSAEAFF
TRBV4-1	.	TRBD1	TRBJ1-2	TGCGCCAGCAGCCAGGACAGGGATAACTATGGCTACACCTTC	CASSQDRDNYGYTF
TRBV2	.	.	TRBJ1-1	TGTGCCAGCAGTCCGACAGAACTCACTGAAGCTTTCTTT	CASSPTELTEAFF
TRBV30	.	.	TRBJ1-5	TGTGCCTGGAGCTTCGGTTCCAATCAGCCCCAGCATTTT	CAWSFGSNQPQHF
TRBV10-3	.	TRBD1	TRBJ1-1	TGTGCCATCAGTGGGACAGGGGGCAAGAACACTGAAGCTTTCTTT	CAISGTGGKNTEAFF
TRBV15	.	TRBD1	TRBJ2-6	TGTGCCACCAGCACGGACAGGGGGAATGGGGCCAACGTCCTGACTTTC	CATSTDRGNGANVLTF
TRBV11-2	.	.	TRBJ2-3	TGTGCCAGCAGCCCCATCATATCAGGCACAGATACGCAGTATTTT	CASSPIISGTDTQYF
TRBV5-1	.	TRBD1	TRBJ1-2	TGCGCCAGCAGCCCGGGGACAGGGGTAGGCTACACCTTC	CASSPGTGVGYTF
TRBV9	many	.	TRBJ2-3	TGTGCCAGCAGCTTCATGGACGGGAATACGCAGTATTTT	CASSFMDGNTQYF
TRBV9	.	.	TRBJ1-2	TGTGCCAGCAGCGTAGGGGACGGGGACATAGGACCAGGTGGCTACACCTTC	CASSVGDGDIGPGGYTF
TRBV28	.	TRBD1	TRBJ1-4	TGTGCCAGCATAGGGACAGGGGATTCTGAAAAACTGTTTTTT	CASIGTGDSEKLFF
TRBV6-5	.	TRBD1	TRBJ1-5	TGTGCCAGCAGCAGACAGGGGGCCAATCAGCCCCAGCATTTT	CASSRQGANQPQHF
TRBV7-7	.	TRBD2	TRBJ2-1	TGTGCCAGCAGCCCGGGCTCTAGCGGGAGTTCAAATGAGCAGTTCTTC	CASSPGSSGSSNEQFF